This T cell receptor beta chain was documented in a study of shared clonotypes between healthy human individuals. Caucasian adults living in Nashville, Tennessee, provided all samples. Clones were read by immunoSEQ multiplex PCR, and TCRdb kept only the in-frame ones, dropping some. The sample lists 450,000 to 500,000 clones, 78% seen once, with around 11% in the top ten. The receptor's source is a woman in her 40s in good health. Some clones in this sample may be carry-over from other donors' samples. The sequenced sample consisted of PBMCs.

CDR3 coding DNA: TGTGCCATCAGGGCCGACCCCTCTGGAAACACCATATATTTT. Encoded protein: CAIRADPSGNTIYF. The chain joins TRBV10-3 to TRBJ1-3; the D is unclear. With 6 bases removed from V and 0 bases from J, the gap between germline ends came to 9 bases. The germline V gene has CDR1 ENHRY and CDR2 SYGVKD. The length of the CDR3 is 14 residues.